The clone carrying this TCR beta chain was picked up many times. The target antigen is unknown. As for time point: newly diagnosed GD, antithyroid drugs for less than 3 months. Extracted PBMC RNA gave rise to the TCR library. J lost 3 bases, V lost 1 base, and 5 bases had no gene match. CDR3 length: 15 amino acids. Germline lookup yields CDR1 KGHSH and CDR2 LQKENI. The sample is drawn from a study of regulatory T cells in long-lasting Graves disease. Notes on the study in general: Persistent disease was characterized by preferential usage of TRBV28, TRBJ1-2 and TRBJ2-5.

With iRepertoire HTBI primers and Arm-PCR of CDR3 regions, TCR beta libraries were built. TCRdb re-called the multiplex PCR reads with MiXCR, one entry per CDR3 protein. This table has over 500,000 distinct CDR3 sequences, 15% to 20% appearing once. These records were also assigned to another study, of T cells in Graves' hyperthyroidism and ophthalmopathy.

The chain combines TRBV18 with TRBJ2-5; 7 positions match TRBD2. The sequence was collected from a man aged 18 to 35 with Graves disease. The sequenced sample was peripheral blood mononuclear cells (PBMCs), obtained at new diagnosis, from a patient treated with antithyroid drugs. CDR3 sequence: CASSPRGGRKETQYF. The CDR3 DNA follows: TGTGCCAGCTCACCACGTGGCGGGAGAAAAGAGACCCAGTACTTC.